This TCR beta chain was retrieved from a study of vaccination and CD4 T cells after COVID-19. Study at large: Timing of post-vaccine sample collection was a median roughly 66 days after dose two, with a range of 14 to 241. A CEFX pool, an HIV-1 Nef pool, or else no peptide went into the control cultures.

CDR1 is DFQATT, CDR2 SNEGSKA, per germline (reference sequence). The CDR3 runs 16 residues. V lost 3 bases and J lost 5; bases outside the gene matches: 7. Treatment here: roughly 11-day PBMC culture with coronavirus spike peptide pools or control peptides (ViraFEST assay). Cultured CD4+ T cell DNA was sequenced using the Oncomine TCR Beta short-read assay. DNA came from CD4+ T cells after culture. TCRdb reprocessed the PCR reads via MiXCR and lists one record per CDR3 protein. The sample lists about 11,000 distinct CDR3 sequences; around 77% were seen once. Comment on this clonotype: What it recognizes is unknown.

This sequence was found in a human donor who had recovered from COVID-19. Material for sequencing was CD4+ T cells from blood, cultured in vitro. The chain carries TRBV20-1 and TRBJ2-3; TRBD2 aligns across 14 bases. CDR3: CSASLTSGRAVDTQYF. CDR3 sequence (DNA): TGCAGTGCTAGTTTGACTAGCGGGAGGGCCGTAGATACGCAGTATTTT.